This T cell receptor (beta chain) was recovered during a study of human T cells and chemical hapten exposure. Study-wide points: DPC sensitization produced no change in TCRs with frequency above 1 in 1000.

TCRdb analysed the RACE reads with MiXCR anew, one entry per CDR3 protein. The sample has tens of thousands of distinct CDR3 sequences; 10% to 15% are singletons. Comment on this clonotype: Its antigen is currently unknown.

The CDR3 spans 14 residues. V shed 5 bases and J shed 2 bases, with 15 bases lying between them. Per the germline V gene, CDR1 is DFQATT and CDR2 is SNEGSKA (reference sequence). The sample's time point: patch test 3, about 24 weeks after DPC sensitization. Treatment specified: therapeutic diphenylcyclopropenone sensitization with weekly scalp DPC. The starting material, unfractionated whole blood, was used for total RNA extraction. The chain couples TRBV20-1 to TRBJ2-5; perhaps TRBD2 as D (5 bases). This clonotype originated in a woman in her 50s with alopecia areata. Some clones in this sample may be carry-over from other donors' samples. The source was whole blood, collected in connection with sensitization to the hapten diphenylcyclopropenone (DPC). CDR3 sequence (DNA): TGCAGTGCTTTAGTGCGGGCCAGACAAGAGACCCAGTACTTC. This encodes CSALVRARQETQYF.